This T cell receptor (beta chain) was retrieved from a study of Graves' ophthalmopathy and Graves' hyperthyroidism. Other autoimmune diseases, uncontrolled infections, pregnancy or lactation led to the exclusion of patients. Diagnostic conclusions were grounded in clinical symptoms, serum thyroxine, TRAb, thyroid ultrasound and orbital computed tomography. The study's findings and limits: Most thyroid-expanded clonotypes exceeding 0.001 frequency were also found in blood. Between ophthalmopathy and stable hyperthyroidism, a 13-signature model drew a separation with around 88% sensitivity and about 81% specificity.

The sample holds many counts of this clonotype. The antigen is unknown. RNA transcripts were the template, and TCR beta CDR3 regions were amplified from them. An opening RT-PCR round employed HTBI primers and preceded a second-round multiplex PCR. TCRdb reanalysed the multiplex PCR reads using MiXCR and keeps one entry per CDR3 protein. Of about 340,000 distinct CDR3 sequences listed, under 20% are singletons. Germline CDR1 DFQATT, CDR2 SNEGSKA (reference sequence). The CDR3 loop spans 15 amino acids. V shed 0 bases and J shed 0 bases, with 12 bases lying between them. This clonotype was obtained from an adult man with Graves' ophthalmopathy. This chain joins TRBV20-1 and TRBJ2-7, with D perhaps matching TRBD2 (5 bases). The sample was peripheral blood. The CDR3 region has the DNA TGCAGTGCTAGAGATGGCGGGTGGATCTCCTACGAGCAGTACTTC. This codes for CSARDGGWISYEQYF.